This is a list of T cell receptor beta chains from one sample in a study of a mutant IDH1 vaccine in newly diagnosed glioma. Here immunoSEQ multiplex PCR was the method, and the copy in TCRdb shows in-frame clones only, minus some. This sample has tens of thousands of clones, with 93% found just once. The specimen was PBMCs, collected from a glioma patient treated with radiotherapy, temozolomide or both. The origin of the receptors is a man in his forties with glioma. Both conserved end residues are part of each CDR3. Each record gives: D gene, J gene, V gene, clone size, CDR3 protein, CDR3 DNA. D genes are given only for firm matches. Rows give clone size only sometimes, using once, few, many, or a class for an expanded clone.

D gene: .; J gene: TRBJ2-7; V gene: TRBV7-6; clone size: few; CDR3 protein: CASSLVNRGSGRGEQYF; CDR3 DNA: TGTGCCAGCAGCTTAGTCAACAGGGGGAGCGGGAGAGGGGAGCAGTACTTC
D gene: .; J gene: TRBJ2-7; V gene: TRBV5-1; clone size: .; CDR3 protein: CASSSTGTQGFHEQYF; CDR3 DNA: TGCGCCAGCAGCTCCACCGGGACTCAAGGGTTCCACGAGCAGTACTTC
D gene: .; J gene: TRBJ1-4; V gene: TRBV4-3; clone size: .; CDR3 protein: CASSQGRYPSGRDNEKLFF; CDR3 DNA: TGCGCCAGCAGCCAAGGACGTTACCCCTCAGGGCGCGATAATGAAAAACTGTTTTTT
D gene: .; J gene: TRBJ1-2; V gene: TRBV12-5; clone size: .; CDR3 protein: CASGLGQEDPLFNYGYTF; CDR3 DNA: TGTGCTAGTGGTTTGGGACAGGAGGACCCACTTTTTAACTATGGCTACACCTTC
D gene: .; J gene: TRBJ2-1; V gene: TRBV10-3; clone size: .; CDR3 protein: CAISESFGGSYNEQFF; CDR3 DNA: TGTGCCATCAGTGAGTCGTTTGGGGGGTCATACAATGAGCAGTTCTTC
D gene: .; J gene: TRBJ1-2; V gene: TRBV25-1; clone size: .; CDR3 protein: CASSGSTPRGYTF; CDR3 DNA: TGTGCCAGCAGTGGCTCGACCCCCCGGGGCTACACCTTC
D gene: TRBD1; J gene: TRBJ2-7; V gene: TRBV7-2; clone size: few; CDR3 protein: CASSLLPGQGYYEQYF; CDR3 DNA: TGTGCCAGCAGCTTACTACCCGGACAGGGGTACTACGAGCAGTACTTC
D gene: .; J gene: TRBJ1-1; V gene: TRBV28; clone size: .; CDR3 protein: CASSPLPGGEHTEAFF; CDR3 DNA: TGTGCCAGCAGTCCCTTACCGGGGGGGGAACACACTGAAGCTTTCTTT
D gene: .; J gene: TRBJ2-1; V gene: TRBV25-1; clone size: .; CDR3 protein: CASSELRDSAQGEQFF; CDR3 DNA: TGTGCCAGCAGTGAATTAAGGGACTCCGCCCAGGGGGAGCAGTTCTTC
D gene: TRBD2; J gene: TRBJ2-7; V gene: TRBV29-1; clone size: .; CDR3 protein: CSVENPSGLFSYEQYF; CDR3 DNA: TGCAGCGTTGAAAACCCTAGCGGATTGTTCTCCTACGAGCAGTACTTC
D gene: .; J gene: TRBJ2-7; V gene: TRBV27; clone size: .; CDR3 protein: CASTIMGALREQYF; CDR3 DNA: TGTGCCAGCACCATCATGGGGGCACTCCGCGAGCAGTACTTC
D gene: TRBD1; J gene: TRBJ2-5; V gene: TRBV5-1; clone size: once; CDR3 protein: CASSRDRRQETQYF; CDR3 DNA: TGCGCCAGCAGCAGGGACAGGAGACAAGAGACCCAGTACTTC
D gene: TRBD2; J gene: TRBJ2-7; V gene: TRBV2; clone size: .; CDR3 protein: CASSLGLAVYEQYF; CDR3 DNA: TGTGCCAGCAGTTTGGGACTAGCGGTGTACGAGCAGTACTTC
D gene: .; J gene: TRBJ2-1; V gene: TRBV7-8; clone size: few; CDR3 protein: CASSSRGSEQFF; CDR3 DNA: TGTGCCAGCAGCTCACGGGGAAGTGAGCAGTTCTTC
D gene: .; J gene: TRBJ2-3; V gene: TRBV7-8; clone size: .; CDR3 protein: CASSDQEDTDTQYF; CDR3 DNA: TGTGCCAGCAGCGACCAAGAGGACACAGATACGCAGTATTTT
D gene: .; J gene: TRBJ2-5; V gene: TRBV7-2; clone size: .; CDR3 protein: CASSFAGEETQYF; CDR3 DNA: TGTGCCAGCAGCTTTGCAGGGGAAGAGACCCAGTACTTC
D gene: .; J gene: TRBJ1-5; V gene: TRBV25-1; clone size: .; CDR3 protein: CASSERDSNQPQHF; CDR3 DNA: TGTGCCAGCAGTGAAAGAGATAGCAATCAGCCCCAGCATTTT
D gene: .; J gene: TRBJ2-1; V gene: TRBV5-1; clone size: .; CDR3 protein: CASSPVTSSNEQFF; CDR3 DNA: TGCGCCAGCAGCCCTGTCACCTCGTCCAATGAGCAGTTCTTC
D gene: .; J gene: TRBJ2-3; V gene: TRBV19; clone size: .; CDR3 protein: CASTLSHTDTQYF; CDR3 DNA: TGTGCCAGTACTCTATCCCACACAGATACGCAGTATTTT
D gene: .; J gene: TRBJ1-4; V gene: TRBV25-1; clone size: .; CDR3 protein: CASSETGTPNEKLFF; CDR3 DNA: TGTGCCAGCAGTGAAACCGGGACCCCGAATGAAAAACTGTTTTTT
D gene: TRBD1; J gene: TRBJ1-2; V gene: TRBV7-9; clone size: .; CDR3 protein: CASSWVTGGSGYGYTF; CDR3 DNA: TGTGCCAGCAGCTGGGTGACAGGGGGCTCGGGCTATGGCTACACCTTC
D gene: TRBD1; J gene: TRBJ2-2; V gene: TRBV29-1; clone size: .; CDR3 protein: CSVKGDRGAGELFF; CDR3 DNA: TGCAGCGTTAAAGGGGACAGGGGGGCCGGGGAGCTGTTTTTT
D gene: TRBD2; J gene: TRBJ2-6; V gene: TRBV7-9; clone size: once; CDR3 protein: CASSLGSSGSLGANVLTF; CDR3 DNA: TGTGCCAGCAGCTTAGGTTCCAGCGGGAGCCTTGGGGCCAACGTCCTGACTTTC
D gene: TRBD2; J gene: TRBJ2-1; V gene: TRBV2; clone size: .; CDR3 protein: CASSEAAESSGDDNEQFF; CDR3 DNA: TGTGCCAGCAGTGAAGCTGCCGAGTCGAGCGGGGATGACAATGAGCAGTTCTTC
D gene: TRBD1; J gene: TRBJ2-3; V gene: TRBV14; clone size: .; CDR3 protein: CASSRRDRATDTQYF; CDR3 DNA: TGTGCCAGCAGCCGTCGGGACAGGGCCACAGATACGCAGTATTTT
D gene: .; J gene: TRBJ1-5; V gene: TRBV2; clone size: few; CDR3 protein: CASSEAWTGFEQPQHF; CDR3 DNA: TGTGCCAGCAGTGAAGCCTGGACTGGGTTCGAGCAGCCCCAGCATTTT
D gene: .; J gene: TRBJ2-3; V gene: TRBV7-2; clone size: .; CDR3 protein: CASSLYSGADDTQYF; CDR3 DNA: TGTGCCAGCAGCTTATATTCCGGGGCGGACGATACGCAGTATTTT
D gene: TRBD1; J gene: TRBJ1-2; V gene: TRBV4-3; clone size: .; CDR3 protein: CASSQDRDRPYGYTF; CDR3 DNA: TGCGCCAGCAGCCAAGATCGGGACAGGCCCTATGGCTACACCTTC
D gene: TRBD2; J gene: TRBJ2-7; V gene: TRBV6-6; clone size: .; CDR3 protein: CASSPGTSGGYEQYF; CDR3 DNA: TGTGCCAGCAGTCCTGGGACTAGCGGGGGGTACGAGCAGTACTTC
D gene: TRBD1; J gene: TRBJ1-5; V gene: TRBV15; clone size: .; CDR3 protein: CATSSLGRGLSQPQHF; CDR3 DNA: TGTGCCACCAGCTCCCTGGGAAGGGGGCTCAGTCAGCCCCAGCATTTT
D gene: .; J gene: TRBJ1-2; V gene: TRBV9; clone size: .; CDR3 protein: CASFRAGRYGYTF; CDR3 DNA: TGTGCCAGTTTCAGGGCAGGGCGCTATGGCTACACCTTC
D gene: .; J gene: TRBJ2-3; V gene: TRBV5-1; clone size: .; CDR3 protein: CASSLDSLGDTQYF; CDR3 DNA: TGCGCCAGCAGCTTGGATAGCCTTGGAGATACGCAGTATTTT
D gene: TRBD2; J gene: TRBJ2-5; V gene: TRBV2; clone size: .; CDR3 protein: CASSGWAAGGETQYF; CDR3 DNA: TGTGCCAGCAGTGGCTGGGCAGCGGGAGGAGAGACCCAGTACTTC
D gene: .; J gene: TRBJ1-2; V gene: TRBV18; clone size: .; CDR3 protein: CASSPRGGGYTF; CDR3 DNA: TGTGCCAGCTCACCGCGGGGAGGGGGCTACACCTTC
D gene: TRBD2; J gene: TRBJ2-7; V gene: TRBV7-9; clone size: .; CDR3 protein: CASAVTGTSAEQYF; CDR3 DNA: TGTGCCAGCGCGGTAACCGGGACTAGCGCCGAGCAGTACTTC
D gene: .; J gene: TRBJ2-1; V gene: TRBV19; clone size: .; CDR3 protein: CASSMGGNEQFF; CDR3 DNA: TGTGCCAGTAGTATGGGGGGTAATGAGCAGTTCTTC
D gene: .; J gene: TRBJ1-2; V gene: TRBV11-2; clone size: .; CDR3 protein: CASSLDRDSFGYTF; CDR3 DNA: TGTGCCAGCAGCTTAGACAGGGACTCGTTTGGCTACACCTTC
D gene: .; J gene: TRBJ1-5; V gene: TRBV7-2; clone size: .; CDR3 protein: CASSLEGGAWPQHF; CDR3 DNA: TGTGCCAGCAGCTTAGAGGGAGGGGCCTGGCCCCAGCATTTT
D gene: .; J gene: TRBJ2-5; V gene: TRBV9; clone size: .; CDR3 protein: CASSVVGEMRETQYF; CDR3 DNA: TGTGCCAGCAGCGTAGTCGGGGAAATGCGAGAGACCCAGTACTTC
D gene: .; J gene: TRBJ1-2; V gene: TRBV2; clone size: medium-sized; CDR3 protein: CASSESSGRLPYGYTF; CDR3 DNA: TGTGCCAGCAGTGAATCTTCAGGCCGACTTCCCTATGGCTACACCTTC
D gene: TRBD2; J gene: TRBJ2-1; V gene: TRBV13; clone size: .; CDR3 protein: CASSLYSEGGNEQFF; CDR3 DNA: TGTGCCAGCAGCTTATATTCGGAGGGAGGGAATGAGCAGTTCTTC
D gene: TRBD1; J gene: TRBJ1-5; V gene: TRBV6-5; clone size: .; CDR3 protein: CASSLQGNQPQHF; CDR3 DNA: TGTGCCAGCAGTCTACAGGGGAATCAGCCCCAGCATTTT
D gene: .; J gene: TRBJ2-3; V gene: TRBV11-1; clone size: .; CDR3 protein: CASSSPSDTQYF; CDR3 DNA: TGTGCCAGCAGCTCCCCTAGTGATACGCAGTATTTT
D gene: .; J gene: TRBJ2-1; V gene: TRBV10-3; clone size: few; CDR3 protein: CAIKYSQLYNEQFF; CDR3 DNA: TGTGCCATCAAGTACTCGCAGCTGTACAATGAGCAGTTCTTC
D gene: .; J gene: TRBJ1-3; V gene: TRBV9; clone size: .; CDR3 protein: CASSRDFSGNTIYF; CDR3 DNA: TGTGCCAGCAGCCGGGATTTCTCTGGAAACACCATATATTTT
D gene: .; J gene: TRBJ2-1; V gene: TRBV10-3; clone size: once; CDR3 protein: CAISEWEQGLNEQFF; CDR3 DNA: TGTGCCATCAGTGAGTGGGAACAGGGCCTAAATGAGCAGTTCTTC
D gene: .; J gene: TRBJ2-7; V gene: TRBV19; clone size: .; CDR3 protein: CASSISPGRPEQYF; CDR3 DNA: TGTGCCAGTAGTATCTCACCGGGCCGGCCCGAGCAGTACTTC
D gene: TRBD1; J gene: TRBJ2-7; V gene: TRBV6-6; clone size: .; CDR3 protein: CASSWTGTDEQYF; CDR3 DNA: TGTGCCAGCAGTTGGACAGGGACGGACGAGCAGTACTTC
D gene: .; J gene: TRBJ2-7; V gene: TRBV28; clone size: .; CDR3 protein: CASSLRRDTAALSKYEQYF; CDR3 DNA: TGTGCCAGCAGTTTGAGACGGGACACGGCGGCCTTATCGAAATACGAGCAGTACTTC